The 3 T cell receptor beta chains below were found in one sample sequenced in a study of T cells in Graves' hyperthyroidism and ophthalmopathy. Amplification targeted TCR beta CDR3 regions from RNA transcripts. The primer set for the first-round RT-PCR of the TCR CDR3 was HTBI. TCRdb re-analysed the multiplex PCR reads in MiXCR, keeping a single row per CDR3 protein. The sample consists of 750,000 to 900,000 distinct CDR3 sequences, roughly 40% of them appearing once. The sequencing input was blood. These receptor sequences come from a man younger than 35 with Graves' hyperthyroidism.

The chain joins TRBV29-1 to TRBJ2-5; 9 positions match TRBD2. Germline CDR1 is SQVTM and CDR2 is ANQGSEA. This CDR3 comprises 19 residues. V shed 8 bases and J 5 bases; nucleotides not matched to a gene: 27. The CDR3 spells CSCRVNLAGLPEVRETQYF. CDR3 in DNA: TGCAGCTGTCGCGTGAACCTAGCGGGGCTCCCGGAGGTGAGGGAGACCCAGTACTTC.

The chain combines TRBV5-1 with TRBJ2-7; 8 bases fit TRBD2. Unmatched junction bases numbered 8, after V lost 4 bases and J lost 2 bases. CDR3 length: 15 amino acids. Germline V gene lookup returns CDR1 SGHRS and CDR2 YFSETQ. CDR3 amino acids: CASSERTSRAYEQYF. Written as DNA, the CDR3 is TGCGCCAGCAGCGAGAGGACTAGCAGGGCCTACGAGCAGTACTTC.

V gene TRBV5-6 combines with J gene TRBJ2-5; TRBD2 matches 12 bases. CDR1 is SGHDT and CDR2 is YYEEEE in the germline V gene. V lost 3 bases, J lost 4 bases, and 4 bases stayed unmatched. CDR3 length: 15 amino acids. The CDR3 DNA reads TGTGCCAGCAGCTGGGCTAGCGGGAGGGGAGAGACCCAGTACTTC. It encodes CASSWASGRGETQYF.